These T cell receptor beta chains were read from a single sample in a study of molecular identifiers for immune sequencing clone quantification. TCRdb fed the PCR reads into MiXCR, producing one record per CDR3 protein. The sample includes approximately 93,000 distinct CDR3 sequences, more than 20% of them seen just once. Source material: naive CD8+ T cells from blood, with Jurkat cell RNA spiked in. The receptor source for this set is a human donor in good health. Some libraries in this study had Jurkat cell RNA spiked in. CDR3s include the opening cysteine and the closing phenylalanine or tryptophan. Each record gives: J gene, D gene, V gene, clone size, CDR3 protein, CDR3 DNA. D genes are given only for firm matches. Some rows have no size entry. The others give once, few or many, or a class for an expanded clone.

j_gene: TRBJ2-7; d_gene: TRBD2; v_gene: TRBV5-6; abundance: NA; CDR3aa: CASSPGPAGAYEQYF; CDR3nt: TGTGCCAGCAGCCCGGGGCCAGCGGGAGCCTACGAGCAGTACTTC
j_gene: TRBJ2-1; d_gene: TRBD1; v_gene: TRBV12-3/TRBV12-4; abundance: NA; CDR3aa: CASSLRDRVNNEQFF; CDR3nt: TGTGCCAGCAGTTTAAGGGACAGGGTCAACAATGAGCAGTTCTTC
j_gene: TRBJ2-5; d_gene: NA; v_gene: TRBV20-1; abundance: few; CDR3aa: CSALVGEEDTQYF; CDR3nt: TGCAGTGCCCTGGTGGGCGAGGAAGACACCCAGTACTTC
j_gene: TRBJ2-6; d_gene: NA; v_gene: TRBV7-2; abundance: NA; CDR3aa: CASSFQGIWANVLTF; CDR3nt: TGTGCCAGCAGCTTTCAAGGAATTTGGGCCAACGTCCTGACTTTC
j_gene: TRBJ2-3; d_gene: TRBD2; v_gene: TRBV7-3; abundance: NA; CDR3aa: CASSASAGGPGTGTQYF; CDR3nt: TGTGCCAGCAGCGCCTCAGCGGGAGGGCCAGGGACAGGTACGCAGTATTTT
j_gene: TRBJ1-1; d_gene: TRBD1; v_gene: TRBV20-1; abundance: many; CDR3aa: CSGGQGARNEAFF; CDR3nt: TGCAGTGGCGGGCAGGGGGCAAGAAATGAAGCTTTCTTT
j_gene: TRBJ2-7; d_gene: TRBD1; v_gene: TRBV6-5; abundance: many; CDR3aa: CASSPGTEYEQYF; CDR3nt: TGTGCCAGCAGTCCCGGGACAGAATACGAGCAGTACTTC
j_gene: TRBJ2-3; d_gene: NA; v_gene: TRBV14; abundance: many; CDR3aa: CASSHFRTDTQYF; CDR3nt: TGTGCCAGCAGCCATTTCCGTACAGATACGCAGTATTTT
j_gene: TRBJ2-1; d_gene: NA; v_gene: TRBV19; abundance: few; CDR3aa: CASSIFTGPYNEQSF; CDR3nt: TGTGCCAGTAGTATATTTACAGGTCCCTACAATGAGCAGTCCTTC
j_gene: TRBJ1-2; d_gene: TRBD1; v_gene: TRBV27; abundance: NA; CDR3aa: CASSFTGGGYGYTF; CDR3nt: TGTGCCAGCAGCTTTACAGGGGGCGGCTATGGCTACACCTTC
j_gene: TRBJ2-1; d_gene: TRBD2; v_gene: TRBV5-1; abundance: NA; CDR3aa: CASSWDQSKAGVGEQFF; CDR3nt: TGCGCCAGCAGCTGGGACCAGAGTAAAGCGGGAGTAGGTGAGCAGTTCTTC
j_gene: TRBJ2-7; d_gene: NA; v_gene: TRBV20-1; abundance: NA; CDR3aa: CSAKYPDAAWDEQYF; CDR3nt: TGCAGTGCTAAATACCCGGACGCGGCGTGGGACGAGCAGTACTTC
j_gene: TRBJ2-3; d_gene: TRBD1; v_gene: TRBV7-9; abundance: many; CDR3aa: CASTPLGTGSEDTQYF; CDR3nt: TGTGCCAGCACCCCGCTAGGGACAGGGAGTGAGGATACGCAGTATTTT
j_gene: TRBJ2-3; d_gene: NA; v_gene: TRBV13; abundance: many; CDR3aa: CASSLVATSTDTQYF; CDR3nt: TGTGCCAGCAGCTTGGTTGCTACTAGCACAGATACGCAGTATTTT
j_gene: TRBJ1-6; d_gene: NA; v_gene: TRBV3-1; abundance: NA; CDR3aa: CASSQDRWISPLHF; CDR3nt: TGTGCCAGCAGCCAAGATAGGTGGATTTCACCCCTCCACTTT
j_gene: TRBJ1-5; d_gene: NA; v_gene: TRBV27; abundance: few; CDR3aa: CASSLAPVAQPRHF; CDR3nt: TGTGCCAGCAGTTTGGCTCCGGTGGCCCAGCCCCGGCATTTT
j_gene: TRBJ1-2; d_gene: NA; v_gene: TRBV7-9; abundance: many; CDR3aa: CASSSGRGTYHGYTF; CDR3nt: TGTGCCAGCAGCTCAGGGAGGGGGACTTATCATGGCTACACCTTC
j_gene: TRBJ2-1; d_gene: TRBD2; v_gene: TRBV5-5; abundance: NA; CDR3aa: CASSLVAGAWDEQFF; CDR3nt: TGTGCCAGCAGCTTGGTAGCGGGCGCGTGGGATGAGCAGTTCTTC
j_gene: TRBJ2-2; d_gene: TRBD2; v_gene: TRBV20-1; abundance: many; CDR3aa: CSANPRGGLAYTGELFF; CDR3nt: TGCAGTGCTAATCCTCGAGGGGGACTAGCGTACACCGGGGAGCTGTTTTTT
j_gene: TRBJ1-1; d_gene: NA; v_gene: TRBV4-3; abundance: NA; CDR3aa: CASSQDKFGPAEAFF; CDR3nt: TGCGCCAGCAGCCAAGATAAATTTGGGCCAGCTGAAGCTTTCTTT
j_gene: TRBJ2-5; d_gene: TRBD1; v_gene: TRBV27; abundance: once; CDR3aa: CASSPHRDRVSETQYF; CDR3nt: TGTGCCAGCAGTCCTCACCGGGACAGGGTTTCAGAGACCCAGTACTTC
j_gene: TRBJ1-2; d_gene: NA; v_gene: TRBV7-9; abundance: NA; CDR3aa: CASSQNRQEPNYGYTF; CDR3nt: TGTGCCAGCAGCCAAAATCGACAGGAACCGAACTATGGCTACACCTTC
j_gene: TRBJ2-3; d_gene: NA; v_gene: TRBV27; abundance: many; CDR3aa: CASSHLPGGRDTQYF; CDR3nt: TGTGCCAGCAGCCATCTACCTGGGGGGAGAGATACGCAGTATTTT
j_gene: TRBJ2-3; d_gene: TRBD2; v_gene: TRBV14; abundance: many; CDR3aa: CASSQDLAGVMYTQYF; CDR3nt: TGTGCCAGCAGCCAAGATCTAGCGGGGGTAATGTATACGCAGTATTTT
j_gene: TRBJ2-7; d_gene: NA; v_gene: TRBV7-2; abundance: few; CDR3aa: CASSFQGQQYEQYF; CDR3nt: TGTGCCAGCAGCTTCCAGGGCCAGCAATACGAGCAGTACTTC
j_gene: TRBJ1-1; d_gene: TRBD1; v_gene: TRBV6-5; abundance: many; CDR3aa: CASSYLKPGTGGTEAFF; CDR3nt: TGTGCCAGCAGTTACCTTAAACCCGGGACAGGGGGCACTGAAGCTTTCTTT
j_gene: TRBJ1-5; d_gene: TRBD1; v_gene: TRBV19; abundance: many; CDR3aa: CASSIGTNRGNQPQHF; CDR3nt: TGTGCCAGTAGTATAGGGACGAACAGGGGAAATCAGCCCCAGCATTTT
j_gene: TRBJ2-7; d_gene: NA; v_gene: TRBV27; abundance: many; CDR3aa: CASGREPYEQYF; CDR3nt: TGTGCCAGCGGTCGGGAGCCCTACGAGCAGTACTTC
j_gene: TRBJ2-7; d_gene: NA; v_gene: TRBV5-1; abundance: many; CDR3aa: CASSFWGNDEQYF; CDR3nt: TGCGCCAGCAGCTTTTGGGGGAATGACGAGCAGTACTTC
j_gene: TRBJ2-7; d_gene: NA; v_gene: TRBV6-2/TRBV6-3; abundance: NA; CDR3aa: CASSYPRAGITYEQYF; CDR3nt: TGTGCCAGCAGTTACCCTCGGGCGGGTATTACCTACGAGCAGTACTTC
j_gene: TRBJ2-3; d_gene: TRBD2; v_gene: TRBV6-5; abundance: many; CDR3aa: CASSGTSGGSDTQYF; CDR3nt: TGTGCCAGCAGCGGGACTAGCGGGGGGTCGGATACGCAGTATTTT
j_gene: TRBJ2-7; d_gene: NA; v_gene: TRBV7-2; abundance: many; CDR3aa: CASSPQISYEQYF; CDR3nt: TGTGCCAGCAGCCCCCAAATCTCCTACGAGCAGTACTTC
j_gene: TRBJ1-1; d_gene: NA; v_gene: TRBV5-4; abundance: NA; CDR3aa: CASSHWSTEAFF; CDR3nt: TGTGCCAGCAGCCACTGGAGCACTGAAGCTTTCTTT
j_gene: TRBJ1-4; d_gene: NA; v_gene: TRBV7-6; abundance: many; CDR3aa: CASSATPTLGGVNEKLFF; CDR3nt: TGTGCCAGCAGCGCCACACCGACTCTAGGGGGTGTTAATGAAAAACTGTTTTTT
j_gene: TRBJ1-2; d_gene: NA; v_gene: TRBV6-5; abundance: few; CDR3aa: CASGGSHYGYTF; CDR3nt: TGTGCCAGCGGGGGTTCCCACTATGGCTACACCTTC
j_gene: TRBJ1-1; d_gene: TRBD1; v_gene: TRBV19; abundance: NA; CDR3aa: CASSRRDRWGTSNTEAFF; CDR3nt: TGTGCCAGTAGTAGACGGGACAGGTGGGGAACATCGAACACTGAAGCTTTCTTT
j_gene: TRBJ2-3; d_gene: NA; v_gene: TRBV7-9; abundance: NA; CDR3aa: CASSPEGDTQYF; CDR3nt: TGTGCCAGCAGCCCAGAGGGAGATACGCAGTATTTT
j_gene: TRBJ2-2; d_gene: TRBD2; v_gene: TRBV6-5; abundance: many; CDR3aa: CASRAGANTGELFF; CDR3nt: TGTGCCAGCAGAGCGGGAGCGAACACCGGGGAGCTGTTTTTT
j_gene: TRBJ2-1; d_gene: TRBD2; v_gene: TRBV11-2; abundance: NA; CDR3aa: CASSPPSSGGPYNEQFF; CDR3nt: TGTGCCAGCAGCCCCCCATCTAGCGGGGGACCCTACAATGAGCAGTTCTTC
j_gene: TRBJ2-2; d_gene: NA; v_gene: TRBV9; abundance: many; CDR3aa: CASSVGRPRNTGELFF; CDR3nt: TGTGCCAGCAGCGTAGGTCGTCCCAGAAACACCGGGGAGCTGTTTTTT
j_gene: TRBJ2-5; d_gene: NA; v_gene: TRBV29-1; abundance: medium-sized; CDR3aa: CSAARATYQETQYF; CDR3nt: TGCAGCGCCGCACGGGCGACGTACCAAGAGACCCAGTACTTC
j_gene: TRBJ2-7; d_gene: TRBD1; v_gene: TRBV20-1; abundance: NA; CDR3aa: CSAQTGDNNEQYF; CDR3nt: TGCAGTGCTCAGACAGGGGATAACAACGAGCAGTACTTC
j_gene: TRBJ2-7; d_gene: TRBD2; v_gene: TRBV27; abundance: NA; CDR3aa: CASSPPGAGVDAQYF; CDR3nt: TGTGCCAGCAGTCCGCCAGGAGCGGGAGTGGACGCGCAGTACTTC
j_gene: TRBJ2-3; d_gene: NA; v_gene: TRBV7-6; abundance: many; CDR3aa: CASSLGEQGWQYF; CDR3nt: TGTGCCAGCAGCTTAGGGGAACAGGGCTGGCAGTATTTT
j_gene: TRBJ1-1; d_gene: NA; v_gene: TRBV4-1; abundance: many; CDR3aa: CASSQDIGMNTEAFF; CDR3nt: TGCGCCAGCAGCCAAGATATAGGGATGAACACTGAAGCTTTCTTT
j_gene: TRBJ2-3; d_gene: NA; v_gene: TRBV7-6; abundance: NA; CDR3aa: CASSDRNTDTRYF; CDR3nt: TGTGCCAGCAGCGATCGTAACACAGATACGCGGTATTTT
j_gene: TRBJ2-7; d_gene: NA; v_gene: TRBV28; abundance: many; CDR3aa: CASSFGGSVIYEQYF; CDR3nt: TGTGCCAGCAGTTTCGGGGGCTCGGTAATCTACGAGCAGTACTTC
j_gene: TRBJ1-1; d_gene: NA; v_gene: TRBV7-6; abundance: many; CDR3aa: CASSSERTRGGNGNTEAFF; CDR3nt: TGTGCCAGCAGCTCTGAAAGGACAAGGGGGGGCAATGGAAACACTGAAGCTTTCTTT
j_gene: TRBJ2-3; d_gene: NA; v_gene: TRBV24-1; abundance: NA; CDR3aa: CATSDLAAYGGTDTQYF; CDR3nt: TGTGCCACCAGTGATTTGGCGGCCTACGGAGGCACAGATACGCAGTATTTT
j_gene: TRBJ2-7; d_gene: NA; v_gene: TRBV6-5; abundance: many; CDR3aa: CASSPGQAVTYEQYF; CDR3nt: TGTGCCAGCAGTCCGGGACAAGCAGTGACCTACGAGCAGTACTTC
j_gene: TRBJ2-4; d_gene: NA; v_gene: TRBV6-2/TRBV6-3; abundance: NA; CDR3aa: CASSYNREGTDKNVQYF; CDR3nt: TGTGCCAGCAGTTATAATAGAGAGGGCACCGACAAAAACGTTCAGTACTTC
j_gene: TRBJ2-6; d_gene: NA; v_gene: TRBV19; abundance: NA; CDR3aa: CASRKGTRGATVLPF; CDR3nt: TGTGCCAGTAGAAAGGGGACCCGGGGGGCCACCGTCCTGCCTTTC
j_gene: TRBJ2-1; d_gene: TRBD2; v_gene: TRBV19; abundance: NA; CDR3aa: CASSTGLGNEQFF; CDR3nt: TGTGCCAGTAGTACCGGACTAGGCAATGAGCAGTTCTTC
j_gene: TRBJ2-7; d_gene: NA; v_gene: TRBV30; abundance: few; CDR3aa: CAWSPPGMISYEQYF; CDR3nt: TGTGCCTGGAGTCCCCCGGGGATGATCTCCTACGAGCAGTACTTC
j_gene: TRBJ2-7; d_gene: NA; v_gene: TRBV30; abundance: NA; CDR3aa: CAWSGTGYTYGQYF; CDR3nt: TGTGCCTGGAGTGGGACCGGGTATACCTACGGGCAGTACTTC
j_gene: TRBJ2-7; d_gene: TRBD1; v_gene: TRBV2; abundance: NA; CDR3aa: CASHRDRLSYEQYF; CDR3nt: TGTGCCAGCCATCGGGACAGGCTCTCCTACGAGCAGTACTTC
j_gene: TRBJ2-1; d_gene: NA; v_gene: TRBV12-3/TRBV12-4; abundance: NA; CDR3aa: CASSQLLETSYNEQFF; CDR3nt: TGTGCCAGCAGTCAGTTACTAGAAACCTCCTACAATGAGCAGTTCTTC
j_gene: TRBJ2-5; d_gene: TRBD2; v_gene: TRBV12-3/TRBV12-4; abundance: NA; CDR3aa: CASSTPGGEETQYF; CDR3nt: TGTGCCAGCAGTACCCCGGGGGGAGAAGAGACCCAGTACTTC
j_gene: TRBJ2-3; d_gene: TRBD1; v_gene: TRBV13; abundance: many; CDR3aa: CASSRDRGADTQYF; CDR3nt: TGTGCCAGCAGCCGGGACAGGGGCGCAGATACGCAGTATTTT
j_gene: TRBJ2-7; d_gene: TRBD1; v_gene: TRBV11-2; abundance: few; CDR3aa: CASSLVLQGANSYEQYF; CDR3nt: TGTGCCAGCAGCTTAGTACTACAGGGGGCGAACTCCTACGAGCAGTACTTC